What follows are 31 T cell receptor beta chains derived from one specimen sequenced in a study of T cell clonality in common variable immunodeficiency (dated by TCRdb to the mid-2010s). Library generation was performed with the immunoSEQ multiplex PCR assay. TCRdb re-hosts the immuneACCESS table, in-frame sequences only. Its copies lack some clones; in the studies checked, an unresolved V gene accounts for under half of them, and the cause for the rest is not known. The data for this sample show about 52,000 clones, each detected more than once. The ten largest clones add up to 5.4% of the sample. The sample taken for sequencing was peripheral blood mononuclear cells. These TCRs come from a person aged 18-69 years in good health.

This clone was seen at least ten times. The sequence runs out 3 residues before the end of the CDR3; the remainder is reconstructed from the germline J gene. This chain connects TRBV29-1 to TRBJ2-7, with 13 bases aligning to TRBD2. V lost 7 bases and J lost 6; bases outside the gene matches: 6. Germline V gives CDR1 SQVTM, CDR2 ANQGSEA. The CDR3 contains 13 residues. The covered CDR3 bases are TGCAGCGCCGGGGGACTAGCGGGAACCGAG. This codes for CSAGGLAGTE. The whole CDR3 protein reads CSAGGLAGTEQYF.

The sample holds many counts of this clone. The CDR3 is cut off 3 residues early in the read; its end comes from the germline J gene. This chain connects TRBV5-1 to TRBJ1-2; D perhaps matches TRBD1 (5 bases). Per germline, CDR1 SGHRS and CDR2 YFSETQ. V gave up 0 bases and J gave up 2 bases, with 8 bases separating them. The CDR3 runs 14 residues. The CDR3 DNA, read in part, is TGCGCCAGCAGCTTGGCCGACAGAAACTATGGC. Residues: CASSLADRNYG. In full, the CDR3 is CASSLADRNYGYTF.

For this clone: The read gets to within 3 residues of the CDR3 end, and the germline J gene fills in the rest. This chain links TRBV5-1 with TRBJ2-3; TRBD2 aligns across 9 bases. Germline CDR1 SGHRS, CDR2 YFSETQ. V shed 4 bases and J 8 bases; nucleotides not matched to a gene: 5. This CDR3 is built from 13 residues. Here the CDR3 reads CASSQTLAGTQYF. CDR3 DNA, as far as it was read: TGCGCCAGCAGCCAGACACTAGCGGGTACG.

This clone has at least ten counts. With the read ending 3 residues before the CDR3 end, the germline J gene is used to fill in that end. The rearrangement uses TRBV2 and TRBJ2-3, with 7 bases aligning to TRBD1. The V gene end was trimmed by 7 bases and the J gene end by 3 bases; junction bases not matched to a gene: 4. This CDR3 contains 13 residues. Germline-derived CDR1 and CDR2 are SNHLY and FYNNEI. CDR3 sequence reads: CASTQTGTDTQYF. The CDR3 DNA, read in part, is TGTGCCAGCACCCAGACAGGGACAGATACG.

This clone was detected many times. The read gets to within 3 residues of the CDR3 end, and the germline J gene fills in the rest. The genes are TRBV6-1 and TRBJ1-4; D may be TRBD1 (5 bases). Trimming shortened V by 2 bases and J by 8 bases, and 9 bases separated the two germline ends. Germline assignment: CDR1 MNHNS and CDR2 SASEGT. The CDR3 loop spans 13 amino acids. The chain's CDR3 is CASSEQGFEKLFF. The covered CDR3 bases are TGTGCCAGCAGTGAACAGGGCTTCGAAAAA.

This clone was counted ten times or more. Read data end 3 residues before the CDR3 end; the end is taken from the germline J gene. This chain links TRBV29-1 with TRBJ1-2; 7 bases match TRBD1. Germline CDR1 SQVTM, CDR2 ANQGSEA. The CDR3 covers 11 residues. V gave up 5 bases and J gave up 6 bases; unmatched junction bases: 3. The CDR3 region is CSVWDSDGYTF. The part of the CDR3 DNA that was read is TGCAGCGTTTGGGACAGCGATGGC.

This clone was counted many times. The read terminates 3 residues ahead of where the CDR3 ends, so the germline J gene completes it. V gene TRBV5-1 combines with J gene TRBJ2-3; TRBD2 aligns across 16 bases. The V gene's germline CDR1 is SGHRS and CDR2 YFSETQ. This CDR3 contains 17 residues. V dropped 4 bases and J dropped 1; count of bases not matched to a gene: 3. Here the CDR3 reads CASSRGTSGRGTDTQYF. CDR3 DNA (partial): TGCGCCAGCAGCAGGGGGACTAGCGGGAGGGGCACAGATACG.

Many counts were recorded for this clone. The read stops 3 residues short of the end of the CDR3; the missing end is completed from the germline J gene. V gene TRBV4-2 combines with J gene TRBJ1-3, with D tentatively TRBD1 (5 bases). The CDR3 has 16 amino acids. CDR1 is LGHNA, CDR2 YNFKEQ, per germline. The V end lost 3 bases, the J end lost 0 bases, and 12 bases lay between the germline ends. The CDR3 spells CASSHVGGGSGNTIYF. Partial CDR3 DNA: TGTGCCAGCAGCCACGTCGGGGGGGGCTCTGGAAACACC.

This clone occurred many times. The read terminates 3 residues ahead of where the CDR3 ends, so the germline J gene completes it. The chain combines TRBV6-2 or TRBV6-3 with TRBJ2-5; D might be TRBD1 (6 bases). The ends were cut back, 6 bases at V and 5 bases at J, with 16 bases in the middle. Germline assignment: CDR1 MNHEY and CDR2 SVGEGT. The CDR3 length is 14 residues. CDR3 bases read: TGTGCCAGCAGCTATCAGGGGCGCCAGGAGACC. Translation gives CASSYQGRQET. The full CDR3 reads CASSYQGRQETQYF.

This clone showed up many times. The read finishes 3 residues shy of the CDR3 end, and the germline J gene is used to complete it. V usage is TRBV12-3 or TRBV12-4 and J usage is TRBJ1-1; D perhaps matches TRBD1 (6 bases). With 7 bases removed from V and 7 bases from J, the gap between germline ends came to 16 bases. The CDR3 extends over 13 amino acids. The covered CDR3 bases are TGTGCCAGCAACAAAATCAGGGGTAATGAA. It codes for CASNKIRGNE. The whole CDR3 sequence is CASNKIRGNEAFF.

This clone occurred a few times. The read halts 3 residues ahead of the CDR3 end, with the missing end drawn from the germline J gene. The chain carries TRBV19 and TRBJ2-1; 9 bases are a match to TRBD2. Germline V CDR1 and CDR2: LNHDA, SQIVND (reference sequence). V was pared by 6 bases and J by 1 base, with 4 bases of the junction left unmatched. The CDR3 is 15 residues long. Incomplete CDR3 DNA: TGTGCCAGTAGGGTAGCGGGAGCTTCCTACAATGAG. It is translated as CASRVAGASYNE. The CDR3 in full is CASRVAGASYNEQFF. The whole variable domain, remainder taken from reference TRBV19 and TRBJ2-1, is DGGITQSPKYLFRKEGQNVTLSCEQNLNHDAMYWYRQDPGQGLRLIYYSQIVNDFQKGDIAEGYSVSREKKESFPLTVTSAQKNPTAFYLCASRVAGASYNEQFFGPGTRLTVL.

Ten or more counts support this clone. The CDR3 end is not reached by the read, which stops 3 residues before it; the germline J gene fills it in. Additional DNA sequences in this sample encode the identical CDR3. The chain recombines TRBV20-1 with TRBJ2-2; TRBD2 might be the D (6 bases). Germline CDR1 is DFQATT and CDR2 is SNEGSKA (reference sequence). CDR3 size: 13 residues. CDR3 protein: CSARAGGTGELFF. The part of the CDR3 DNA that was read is TGCAGCGCCCGAGCGGGTGGGACCGGGGAG.

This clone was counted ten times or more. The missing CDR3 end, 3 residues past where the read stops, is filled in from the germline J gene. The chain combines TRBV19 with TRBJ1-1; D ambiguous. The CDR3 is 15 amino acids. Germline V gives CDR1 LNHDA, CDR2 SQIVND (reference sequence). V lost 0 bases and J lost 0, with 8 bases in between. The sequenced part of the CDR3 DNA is TGTGCCAGTAGTATAGACCCAGGCATGAACACTGAA. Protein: CASSIDPGMNTE. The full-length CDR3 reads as CASSIDPGMNTEAFF.

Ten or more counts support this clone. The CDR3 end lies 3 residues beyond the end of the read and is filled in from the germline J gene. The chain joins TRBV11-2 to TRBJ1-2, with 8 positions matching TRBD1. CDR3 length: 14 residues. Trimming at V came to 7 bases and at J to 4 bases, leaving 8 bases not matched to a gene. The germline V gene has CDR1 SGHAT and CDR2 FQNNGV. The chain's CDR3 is CASTQGAVGYGYTF. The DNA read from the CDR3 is TGTGCCAGCACCCAGGGGGCGGTGGGCTATGGC. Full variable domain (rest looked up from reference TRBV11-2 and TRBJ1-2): EAGVAQSPRYKIIEKRQSVAFWCNPISGHATLYWYQQILGQGPKLLIQFQNNGVVDDSQLPKDRFSAERLKGVDSTLKIQPAKLEDSAVYLCASTQGAVGYGYTFGSGTRLTVV.

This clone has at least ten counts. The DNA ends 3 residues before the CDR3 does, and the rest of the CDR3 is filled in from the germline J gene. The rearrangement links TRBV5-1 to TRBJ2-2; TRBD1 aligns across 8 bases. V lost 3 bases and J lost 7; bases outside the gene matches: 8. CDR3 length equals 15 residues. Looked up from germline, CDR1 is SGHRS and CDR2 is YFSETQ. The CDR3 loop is CASSSDRVAGGELFF. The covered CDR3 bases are TGCGCCAGCAGCTCGGACAGGGTGGCCGGCGGGGAG.

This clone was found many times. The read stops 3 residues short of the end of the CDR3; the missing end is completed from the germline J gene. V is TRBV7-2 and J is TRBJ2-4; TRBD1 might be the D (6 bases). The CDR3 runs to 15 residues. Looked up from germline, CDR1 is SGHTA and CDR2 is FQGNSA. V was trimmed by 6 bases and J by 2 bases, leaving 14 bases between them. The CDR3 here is CASRTGPETKNIQYF. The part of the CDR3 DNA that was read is TGTGCCAGCAGGACAGGCCCCGAGACCAAAAACATT. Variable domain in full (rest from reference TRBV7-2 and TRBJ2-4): GAGVSQSPSNKVTEKGKDVELRCDPISGHTALYWYRQSLGQGLEFLIYFQGNSAPDKSGLPSDRFSAERTGGSVSTLTIQRTQQEDSAVYLCASRTGPETKNIQYFGAGTRLSVL.

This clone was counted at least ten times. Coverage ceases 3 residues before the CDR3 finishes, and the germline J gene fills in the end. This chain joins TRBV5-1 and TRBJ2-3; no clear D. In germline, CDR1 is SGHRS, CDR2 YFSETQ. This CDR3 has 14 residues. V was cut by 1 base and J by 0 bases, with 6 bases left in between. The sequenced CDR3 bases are TGCGCCAGCAGCTTGACAGTTAGCACAGATACG. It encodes CASSLTVSTDT. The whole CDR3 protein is CASSLTVSTDTQYF. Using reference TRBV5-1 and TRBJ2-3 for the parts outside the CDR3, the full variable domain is KAGVTQTPRYLIKTRGQQVTLSCSPISGHRSVSWYQQTPGQGLQFLFEYFSETQRNKGNFPGRFSGRQFSNSRSEMNVSTLELGDSALYLCASSLTVSTDTQYFGPGTRLTVL.

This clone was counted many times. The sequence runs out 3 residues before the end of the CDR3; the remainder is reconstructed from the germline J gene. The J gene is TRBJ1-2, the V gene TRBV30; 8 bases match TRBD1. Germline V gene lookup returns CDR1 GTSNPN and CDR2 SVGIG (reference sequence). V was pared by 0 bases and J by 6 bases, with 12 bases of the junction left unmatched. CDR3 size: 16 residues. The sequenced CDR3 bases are TGTGCCTGGAGTGTTGGATTCGTCAGGGGGCTCAATGGC. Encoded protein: CAWSVGFVRGLNG. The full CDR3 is CAWSVGFVRGLNGYTF.

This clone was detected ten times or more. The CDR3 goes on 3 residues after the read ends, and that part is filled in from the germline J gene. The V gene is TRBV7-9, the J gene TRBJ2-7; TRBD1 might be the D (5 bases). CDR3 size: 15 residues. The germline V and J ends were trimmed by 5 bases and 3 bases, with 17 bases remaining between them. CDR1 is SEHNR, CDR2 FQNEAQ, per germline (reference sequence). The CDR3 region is CASSKHRRLYYEQYF. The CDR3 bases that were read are TGTGCCAGCAGCAAACACAGGCGACTTTACTACGAG.

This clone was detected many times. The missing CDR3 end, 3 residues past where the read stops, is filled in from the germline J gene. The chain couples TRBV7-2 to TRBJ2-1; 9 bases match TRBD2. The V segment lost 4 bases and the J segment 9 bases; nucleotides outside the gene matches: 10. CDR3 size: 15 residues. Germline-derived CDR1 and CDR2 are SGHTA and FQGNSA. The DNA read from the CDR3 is TGTGCCAGCAGCTCCGGACTAGGCGGGGGGGGTGAG. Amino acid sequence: CASSSGLGGGGE. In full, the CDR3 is CASSSGLGGGGEQFF.

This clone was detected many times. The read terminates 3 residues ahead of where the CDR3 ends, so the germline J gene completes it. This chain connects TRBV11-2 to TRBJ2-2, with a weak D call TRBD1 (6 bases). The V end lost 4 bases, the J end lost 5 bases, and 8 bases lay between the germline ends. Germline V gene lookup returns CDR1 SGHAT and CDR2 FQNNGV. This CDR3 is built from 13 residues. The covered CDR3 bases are TGTGCCAGCAGCTCAGGGGAAACCGGGGAG. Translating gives CASSSGETGE. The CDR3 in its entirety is CASSSGETGELFF.

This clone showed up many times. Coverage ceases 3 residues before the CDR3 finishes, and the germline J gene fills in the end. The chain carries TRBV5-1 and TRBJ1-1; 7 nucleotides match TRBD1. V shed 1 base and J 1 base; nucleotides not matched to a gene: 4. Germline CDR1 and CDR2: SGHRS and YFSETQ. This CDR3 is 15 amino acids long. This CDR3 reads CASSLTGTANTEAFF. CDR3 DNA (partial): TGCGCCAGCAGCTTGACCGGGACAGCGAACACTGAA.

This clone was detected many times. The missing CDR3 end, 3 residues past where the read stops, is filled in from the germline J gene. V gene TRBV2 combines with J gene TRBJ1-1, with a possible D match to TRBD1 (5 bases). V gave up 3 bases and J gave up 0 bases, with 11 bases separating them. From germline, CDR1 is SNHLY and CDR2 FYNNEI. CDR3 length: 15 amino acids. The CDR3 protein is CASSEGGGVNTEAFF. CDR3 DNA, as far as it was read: TGTGCCAGCAGTGAGGGGGGGGGTGTGAACACTGAA.

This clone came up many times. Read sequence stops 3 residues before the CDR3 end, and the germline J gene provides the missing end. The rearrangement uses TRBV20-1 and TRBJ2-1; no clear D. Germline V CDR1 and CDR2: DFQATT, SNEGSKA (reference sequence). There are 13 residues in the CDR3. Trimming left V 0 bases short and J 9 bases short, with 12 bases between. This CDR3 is CSARDTVYSEQFF. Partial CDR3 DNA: TGCAGTGCTAGAGATACGGTTTATAGTGAG.

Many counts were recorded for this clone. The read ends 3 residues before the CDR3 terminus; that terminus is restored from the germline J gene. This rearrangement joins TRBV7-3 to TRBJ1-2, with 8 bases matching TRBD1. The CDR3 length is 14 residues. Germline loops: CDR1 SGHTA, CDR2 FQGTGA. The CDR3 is CASSPRTGPEGYTF. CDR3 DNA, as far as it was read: TGTGCCAGCAGCCCTCGGACAGGGCCGGAAGGC.

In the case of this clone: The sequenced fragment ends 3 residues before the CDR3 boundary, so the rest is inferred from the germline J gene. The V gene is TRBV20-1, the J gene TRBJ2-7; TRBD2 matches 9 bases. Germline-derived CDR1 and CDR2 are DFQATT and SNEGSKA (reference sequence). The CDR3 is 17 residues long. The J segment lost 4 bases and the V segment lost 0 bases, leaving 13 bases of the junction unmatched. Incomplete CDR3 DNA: TGCAGTGCTAGAGACCCGGCTAGTGGGCTAGCGGGATACGAG. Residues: CSARDPASGLAGYE. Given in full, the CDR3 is CSARDPASGLAGYEQYF.

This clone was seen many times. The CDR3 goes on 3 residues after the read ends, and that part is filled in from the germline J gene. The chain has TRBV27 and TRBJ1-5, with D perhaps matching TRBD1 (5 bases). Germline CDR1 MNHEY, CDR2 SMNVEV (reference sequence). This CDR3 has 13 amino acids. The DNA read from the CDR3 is TGTGCCAGCAGTCAGAGACAGCGTGAACCC. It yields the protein CASSQRQREP. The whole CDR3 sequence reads CASSQRQREPQHF.

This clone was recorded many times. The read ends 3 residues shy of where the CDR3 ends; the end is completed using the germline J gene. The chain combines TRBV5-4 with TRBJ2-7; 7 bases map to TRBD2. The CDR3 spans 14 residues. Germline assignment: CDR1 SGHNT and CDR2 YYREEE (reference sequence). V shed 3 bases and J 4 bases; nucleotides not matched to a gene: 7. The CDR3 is CASSSGTTIYEQYF. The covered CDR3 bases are TGTGCCAGCAGCTCCGGGACTACAATTTACGAG.

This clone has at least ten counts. CDR3 bases read: TGTGCCAGCAGCCGACAGGGGGCGGGTCAGCCC. This encodes CASSRQGAGQP. The whole CDR3 region reads CASSRQGAGQPQHF. This sequence joins TRBV5-6 and TRBJ1-5; TRBD1 matches 10 bases. The read falls 3 residues short of the CDR3 end, and the missing part is taken from the germline J gene. Trimming removed 4 bases from V and 6 bases from J; junction bases left unmatched: 4. The germline gives CDR1 SGHDT, CDR2 YYEEEE. The CDR3 totals 14 residues.

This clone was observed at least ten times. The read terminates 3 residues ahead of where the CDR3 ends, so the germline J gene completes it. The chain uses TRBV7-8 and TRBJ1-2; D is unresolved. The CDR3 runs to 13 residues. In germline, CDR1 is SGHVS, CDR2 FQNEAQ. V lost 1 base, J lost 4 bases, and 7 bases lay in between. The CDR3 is CASSLELAYGYTF. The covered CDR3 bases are TGTGCCAGCAGCTTAGAGTTAGCCTATGGC.

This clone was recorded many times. CDR3 DNA (partial): TGCAGTGCAAATCTCGGACTAGCGGGAGACTCCTACGAG. Its translation is CSANLGLAGDSYE. The whole CDR3 protein reads CSANLGLAGDSYEQYF. This chain links TRBV20-1 with TRBJ2-7; the match to TRBD2 covers 13 bases. The read stops 3 residues short of the end of the CDR3; the missing end is completed from the germline J gene. The junction had 8 bases not matched to a gene; V was cut back by 6 bases and J by 0 bases. CDR1 and CDR2 from the germline V gene are DFQATT and SNEGSKA (reference sequence). The CDR3 has 16 residues.